The clone carrying this T cell receptor beta chain showed up just a few times. Its matching antigen is unknown. This specimen belongs to a study of T cell repertoires in cytomegalovirus infection. Looking at the study overall: Signatures in public TCR beta sequences pointed to both CMV infection and matching HLA type. General study points: HLA-C-restricted CMV clonotypes gave the most frequent clonotype in two of eight donors.

TCRdb recomputed calls from the reads with MiXCR, one row per CDR3 protein. The sample has roughly 860,000 distinct CDR3 sequences, roughly 33% seen once. Between the trimmed V and J ends, which lost 2 bases and 1 base, there was a span of 8 bases. CDR1 is MRHNA and CDR2 is SNTAGT in the germline V gene. The CDR3 runs to 14 residues. The V call is TRBV6-4, the J call TRBJ1-1; a weak D match, TRBD1 (5 bases). The source was cultured CD8+ T cells from PBMCs, collected from culture after CMV antigen stimulation. The sequence came from a human donor in good health (CMV status not recorded). Some clones in this sample may be carry-over from other donors' samples. The CDR3 sequence: CASSDGGTNTEAFF. The CDR3 nucleotides are TGTGCCAGCAGTGACGGGGGTACGAACACTGAAGCTTTCTTT.